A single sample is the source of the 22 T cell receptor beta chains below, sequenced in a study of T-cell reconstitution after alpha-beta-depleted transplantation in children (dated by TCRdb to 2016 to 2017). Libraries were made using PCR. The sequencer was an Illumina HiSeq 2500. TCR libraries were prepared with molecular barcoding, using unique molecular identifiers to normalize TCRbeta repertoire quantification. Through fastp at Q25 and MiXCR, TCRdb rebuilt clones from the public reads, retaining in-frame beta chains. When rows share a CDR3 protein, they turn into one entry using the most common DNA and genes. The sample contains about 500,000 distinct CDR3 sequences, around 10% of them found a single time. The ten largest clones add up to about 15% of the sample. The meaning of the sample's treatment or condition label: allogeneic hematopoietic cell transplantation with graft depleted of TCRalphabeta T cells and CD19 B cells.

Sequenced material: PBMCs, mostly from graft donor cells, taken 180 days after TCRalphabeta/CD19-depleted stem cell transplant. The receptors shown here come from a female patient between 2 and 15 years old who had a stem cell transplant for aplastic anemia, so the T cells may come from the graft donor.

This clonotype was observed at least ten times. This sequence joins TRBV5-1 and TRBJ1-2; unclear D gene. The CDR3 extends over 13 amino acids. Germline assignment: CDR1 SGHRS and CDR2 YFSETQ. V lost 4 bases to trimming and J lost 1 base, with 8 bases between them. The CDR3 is CASSLDFNYGYTF. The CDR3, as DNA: TGCGCCAGCAGCCTTGACTTTAACTATGGCTACACCTTC.

CDR3 DNA: TGCAGTGCTAGGAGGCCAGGGTACAATTACAATGAGCAGTTCTTC. This encodes CSARRPGYNYNEQFF. The chain employs TRBV20-1 and TRBJ2-1, with D perhaps matching TRBD1 (5 bases). The CDR3 runs 15 residues. CDR1 is DFQATT and CDR2 is SNEGSKA in the germline V gene (reference sequence). V lost 3 bases and J lost 4, with 16 bases in between.

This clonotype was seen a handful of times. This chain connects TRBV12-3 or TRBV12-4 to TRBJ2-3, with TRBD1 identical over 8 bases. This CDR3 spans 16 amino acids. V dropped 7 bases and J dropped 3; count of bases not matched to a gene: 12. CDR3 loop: CASTLTARQGTDTQYF. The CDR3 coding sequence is TGTGCCAGCACTCTAACGGCCCGACAGGGGACAGATACGCAGTATTTT.

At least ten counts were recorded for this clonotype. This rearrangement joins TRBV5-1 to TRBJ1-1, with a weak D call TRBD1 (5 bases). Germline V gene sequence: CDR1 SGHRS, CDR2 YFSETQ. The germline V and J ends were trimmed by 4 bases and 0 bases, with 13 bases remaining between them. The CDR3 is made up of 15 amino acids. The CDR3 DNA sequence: TGCGCCAGCAGCGTGAGACAGCACTTGAACACTGAAGCTTTCTTT. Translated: CASSVRQHLNTEAFF.

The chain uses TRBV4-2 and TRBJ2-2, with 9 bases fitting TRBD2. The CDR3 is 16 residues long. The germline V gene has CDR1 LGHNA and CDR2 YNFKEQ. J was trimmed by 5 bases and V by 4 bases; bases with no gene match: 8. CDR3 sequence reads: CASSRWTSAITGELFF. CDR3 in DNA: TGTGCCAGCAGCCGATGGACTAGCGCAATAACCGGGGAGCTGTTTTTT.

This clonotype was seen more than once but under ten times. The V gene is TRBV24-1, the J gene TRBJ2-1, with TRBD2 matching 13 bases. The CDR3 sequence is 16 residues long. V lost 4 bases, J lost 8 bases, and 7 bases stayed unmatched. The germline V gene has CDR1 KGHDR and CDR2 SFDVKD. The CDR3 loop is CATSELGLAGVDEQFF. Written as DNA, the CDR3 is TGTGCCACCAGTGAACTCGGACTAGCGGGAGTCGATGAGCAGTTCTTC.

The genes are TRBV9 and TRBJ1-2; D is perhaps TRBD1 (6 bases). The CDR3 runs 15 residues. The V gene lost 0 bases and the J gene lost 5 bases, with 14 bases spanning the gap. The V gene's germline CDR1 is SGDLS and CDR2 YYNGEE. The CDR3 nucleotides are TGTGCCAGCAGCGTAGTACCCCAGGGGACATATGGCTACACCTTC. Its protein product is CASSVVPQGTYGYTF.

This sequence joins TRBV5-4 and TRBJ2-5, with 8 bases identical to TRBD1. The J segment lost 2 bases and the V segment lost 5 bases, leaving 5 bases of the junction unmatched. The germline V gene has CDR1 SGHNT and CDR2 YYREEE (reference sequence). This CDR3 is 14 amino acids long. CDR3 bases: TGTGCCAGCAGTCCGGGACAGGCGCAAGAGACCCAGTACTTC. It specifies CASSPGQAQETQYF.

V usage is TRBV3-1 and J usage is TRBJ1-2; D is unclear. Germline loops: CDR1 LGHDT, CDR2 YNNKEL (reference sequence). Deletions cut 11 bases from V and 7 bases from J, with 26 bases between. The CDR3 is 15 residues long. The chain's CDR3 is CASCPGQALPSGYTF. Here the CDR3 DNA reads TGTGCCTCCTGCCCCGGGCAGGCCTTACCAAGTGGCTACACCTTC.

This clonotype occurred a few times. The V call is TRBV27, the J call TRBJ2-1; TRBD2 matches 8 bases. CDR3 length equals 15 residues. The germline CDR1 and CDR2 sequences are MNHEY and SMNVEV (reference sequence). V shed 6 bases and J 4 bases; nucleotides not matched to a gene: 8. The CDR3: CASSPIPGGYNEQFF. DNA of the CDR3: TGTGCCAGCAGCCCCATTCCGGGAGGGTACAATGAGCAGTTCTTC.

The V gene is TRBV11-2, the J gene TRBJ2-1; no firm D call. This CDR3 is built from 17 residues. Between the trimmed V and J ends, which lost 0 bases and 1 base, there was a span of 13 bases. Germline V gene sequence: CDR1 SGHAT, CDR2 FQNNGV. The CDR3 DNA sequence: TGTGCCAGCAGCTTAGAGGCCGTGGGGTTTTCCTACAATGAGCAGTTCTTC. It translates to CASSLEAVGFSYNEQFF.

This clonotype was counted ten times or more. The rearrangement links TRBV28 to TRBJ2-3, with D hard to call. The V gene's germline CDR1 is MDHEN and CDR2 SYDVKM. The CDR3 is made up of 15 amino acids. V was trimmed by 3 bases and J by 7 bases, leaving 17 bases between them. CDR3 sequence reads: CASSFWGIARNTQYF. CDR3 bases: TGTGCCAGCAGTTTTTGGGGTATCGCAAGGAATACGCAGTATTTT.

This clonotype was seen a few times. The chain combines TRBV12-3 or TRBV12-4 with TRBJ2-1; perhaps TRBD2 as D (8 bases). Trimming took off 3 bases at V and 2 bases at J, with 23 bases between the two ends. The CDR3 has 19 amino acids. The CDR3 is CASSFSGTWAGTAYNEQFF. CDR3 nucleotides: TGTGCCAGCAGTTTTAGCGGGACCTGGGCAGGGACAGCCTACAATGAGCAGTTCTTC.

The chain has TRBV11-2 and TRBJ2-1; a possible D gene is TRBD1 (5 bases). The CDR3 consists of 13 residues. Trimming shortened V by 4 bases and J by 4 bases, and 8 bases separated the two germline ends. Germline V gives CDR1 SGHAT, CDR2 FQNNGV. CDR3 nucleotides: TGTGCCAGCAGCTATGACAGATACAATGAGCAGTTCTTC. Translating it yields CASSYDRYNEQFF.

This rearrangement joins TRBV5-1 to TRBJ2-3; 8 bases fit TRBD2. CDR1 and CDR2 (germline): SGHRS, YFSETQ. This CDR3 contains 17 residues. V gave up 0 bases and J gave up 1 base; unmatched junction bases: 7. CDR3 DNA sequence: TGCGCCAGCAGCTTGGTGGGACTAGTACTACGCACAGATACGCAGTATTTT. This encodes CASSLVGLVLRTDTQYF.

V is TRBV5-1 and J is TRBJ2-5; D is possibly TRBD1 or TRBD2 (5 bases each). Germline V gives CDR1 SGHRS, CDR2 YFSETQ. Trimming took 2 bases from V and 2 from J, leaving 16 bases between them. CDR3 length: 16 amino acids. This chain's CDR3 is CASSFGAIREQETQYF. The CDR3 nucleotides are TGCGCCAGCAGCTTTGGGGCTATTCGGGAACAAGAGACCCAGTACTTC. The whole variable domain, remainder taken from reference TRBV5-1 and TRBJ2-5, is KAGVTQTPRYLIKTRGQQVTLSCSPISGHRSVSWYQQTPGQGLQFLFEYFSETQRNKGNFPGRFSGRQFSNSRSEMNVSTLELGDSALYLCASSFGAIREQETQYFGPGTRLLVL.

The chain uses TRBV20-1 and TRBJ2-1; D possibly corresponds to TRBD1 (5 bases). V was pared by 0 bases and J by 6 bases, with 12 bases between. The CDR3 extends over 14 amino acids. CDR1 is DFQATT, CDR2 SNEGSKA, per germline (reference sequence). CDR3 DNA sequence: TGCAGTGCTAGAGAGTGGTCAAGGGGCAATGAGCAGTTCTTC. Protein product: CSAREWSRGNEQFF.

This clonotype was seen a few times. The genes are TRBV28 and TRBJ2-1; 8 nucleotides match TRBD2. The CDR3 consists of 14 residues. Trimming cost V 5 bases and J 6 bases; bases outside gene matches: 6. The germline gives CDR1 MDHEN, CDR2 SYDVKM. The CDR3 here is CASSPLRGGNEQFF. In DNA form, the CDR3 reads TGTGCCAGCAGTCCCCTCCGGGGGGGCAATGAGCAGTTCTTC.

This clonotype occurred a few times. CDR3 loop: CASSHGLKVPYGYTF. The CDR3 DNA reads TGTGCCAGCAGTCACGGACTAAAGGTTCCCTATGGCTACACCTTC. The chain joins TRBV6-5 to TRBJ1-2; no reliable D call. The V gene's germline CDR1 is MNHEY and CDR2 SVGAGI. V shed 5 bases and J shed 4 bases, with 17 bases lying between them. The CDR3 sequence is 15 residues long.

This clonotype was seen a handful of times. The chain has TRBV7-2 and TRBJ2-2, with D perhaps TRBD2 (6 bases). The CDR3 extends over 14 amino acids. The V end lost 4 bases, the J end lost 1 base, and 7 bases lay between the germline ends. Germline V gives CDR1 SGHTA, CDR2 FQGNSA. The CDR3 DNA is TGTGCCAGCAGCTGGGACTGGAACACCGGGGAGCTGTTTTTT. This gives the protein CASSWDWNTGELFF.

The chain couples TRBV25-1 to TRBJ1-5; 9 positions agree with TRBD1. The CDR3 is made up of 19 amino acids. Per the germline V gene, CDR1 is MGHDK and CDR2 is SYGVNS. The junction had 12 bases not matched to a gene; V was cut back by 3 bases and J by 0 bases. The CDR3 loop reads CASSDAGTGPYNSNQPQHF. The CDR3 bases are TGTGCCAGCAGTGATGCCGGGACAGGGCCTTATAATAGCAATCAGCCCCAGCATTTT.

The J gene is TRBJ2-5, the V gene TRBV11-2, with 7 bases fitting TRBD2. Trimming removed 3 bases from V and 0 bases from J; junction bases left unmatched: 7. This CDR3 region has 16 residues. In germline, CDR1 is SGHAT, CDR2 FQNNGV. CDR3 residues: CASSFPAGAYQETQYF. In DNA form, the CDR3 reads TGTGCCAGCAGCTTCCCCGCGGGAGCGTACCAAGAGACCCAGTACTTC. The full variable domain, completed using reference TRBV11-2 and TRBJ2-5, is EAGVAQSPRYKIIEKRQSVAFWCNPISGHATLYWYQQILGQGPKLLIQFQNNGVVDDSQLPKDRFSAERLKGVDSTLKIQPAKLEDSAVYLCASSFPAGAYQETQYFGPGTRLLVL.